This T cell receptor beta chain was documented in a study of blood T cell repertoires in COVID-19 (dated by TCRdb to between 2020 and 2021). Broadly, across the study: Collaborator samples came from the United States, Italy and Spain and covered acute and convalescent phases of COVID-19. The material from the prospective study consisted of cDNA or gDNA derived from T cells, B-cell-depleted T cells, or PBMCs. The dataset comprised deeply sampled blood TCRbeta repertoires from subjects exposed to, actively infected with, or recovered from COVID-19. A freely available public database, intended as a resource for researchers studying the immune response to SARS-CoV-2, is where the repertoires were released. The samples were drawn from two sources: the first 160 participants of the ongoing ImmuneRACE study, and approximately 1,300 subjects contributed by 6 global collaborators. Sample metadata almost always included a de-identified subject ID, COVID-19 status, age in years and sex. Where HLA class I and class II types were available, the types were taken from metadata supplied by the sample provider, not from assay-based typing. Findings and caveats that apply to the study as a whole: The quantity of clinical and demographic metadata differed by source and by participant and was supplied without curation.

The germline V gene (reference sequence) specifies MNHEY as CDR1 and SMNVEV as CDR2. From the cysteine up to the phenylalanine, the CDR3 has a length of 16 residues. CDR3 DNA only is kept here, 48 bases in frame from base 1. Trimming leaves V shorter by 6 bases and J shorter by 0 bases, with the junction holding 5 bases beyond the gene matches. TCRbeta CDR3 regions were amplified from genomic DNA using the immunoSEQ Assay, a bias-controlled multiplex PCR. On the authors' methods: The number of nucleated cells in each sample was estimated by amplification of reference gene primers within the assay. Sequence reads were collapsed and filtered to measure the absolute abundance of every unique TCRbeta CDR3 rearrangement. For each sample, productive Simpson clonality was calculated as the square root of Simpson's diversity index over productive rearrangements. The immuneACCESS repertoire file appears here via TCRdb, limited to in-frame rearrangements. These files lack a portion of the clones; in checked studies, under half of the deficit traces to unresolved V genes, and the cause of the others is not known. V, J and clone size were drawn from that table, and D and trimming were deduced from the DNA. The table for this sample lists approximately 280,000 clones; about 93% of them were counted only once. The ten biggest clones cover 6.5% to 8% of the sample.

Comment on this clone: What this receptor recognizes is not known. Base quality data are lacking; no much larger clone is found one base away.

One collaborating source in Seattle enrolled patients during active infection and followed them longitudinally through the course of disease. Each collaborating institution followed its own protocols to collect whole blood in K2EDTA tubes. Collaborator samples were shipped for TCRbeta analysis as frozen whole blood, isolated PBMCs, or DNA extracted from either sample type. The chain is assembled from TRBV27 and TRBJ1-6; TRBD1 lines up with 7 middle nucleotides. This clonotype was sampled from a woman aged 30 to 39 with COVID-19, enrolled during active disease. Input material: peripheral blood. The CDR3 region reads CASRRDRTSYNSPLHF. The nucleotides read TGTGCCAGCAGGAGGGACAGAACCTCCTATAATTCACCCCTCCACTTT.